The 30 T cell receptor beta chains given below trace back to one sample, sequenced in a study of read filtering for tumor transcriptome and immune sequencing. From 300 to 450 ng of RNA, a library with molecular barcoded alpha/delta and beta/gamma adaptors was made. TCRdb processed the reads anew with MiXCR; each CDR3 protein has one entry. The sample consists of under 50,000 distinct CDR3 sequences, roughly an eighth of them appearing once. Sequenced material: a population of CD138-negative cells sorted from bone marrow. All receptors derive from a donor over 35 with multiple myeloma.

This clonotype showed up many times. The chain couples TRBV12-3 or TRBV12-4 to TRBJ1-2, with D uncertain. CDR3 size: 13 residues. With 6 bases removed from V and 3 bases from J, the gap between germline ends came to 11 bases. The CDR3 is CASRRVGDYGYTF. In DNA, the CDR3 is TGTGCCAGCAGGAGGGTTGGTGACTATGGCTACACCTTC.

This clonotype was observed at least ten times. The chain employs TRBV20-1 and TRBJ2-2; D is possibly TRBD1 (6 bases). Trimming removed 6 bases at V and 0 bases at J, with 14 bases between. The CDR3 spans 15 residues. CDR1 DFQATT and CDR2 SNEGSKA come from the germline V gene (reference sequence). The CDR3 DNA sequence: TGCAGTGCCAAGAGGCAGGGGACGAACACCGGGGAGCTGTTTTTT. Protein product: CSAKRQGTNTGELFF.

To note about this clonotype: Just one base apart from a much larger clone, this may be a read error. CDR3 protein: CSARTSGSPAGELFF. CDR3 coding DNA: TGCAGCGCGCGGACTAGCGGGAGCCCCGCCGGGGAGCTGTTTTTT. The J gene is TRBJ2-2, the V gene TRBV29-1, with 13 bases lining up with TRBD2. This CDR3 has 15 amino acids. CDR1 is SQVTM, CDR2 ANQGSEA, per germline. V gave up 7 bases and J gave up 6 bases; unmatched junction bases: 8.

This clonotype was picked up many times. This chain links TRBV6-2 or TRBV6-3 with TRBJ2-7; 7 nucleotides align to TRBD1. The CDR3 consists of 14 residues. Trimming removed 2 bases from V and 3 bases from J; junction bases left unmatched: 4. Germline V gives CDR1 MNHEY, CDR2 SVGEGT. The CDR3 protein is CASSYLGQLYEQYF. The DNA of the CDR3 is TGTGCCAGCAGTTACCTGGGACAGCTCTACGAGCAGTACTTC.

This clonotype has at least ten counts. The rearrangement uses TRBV7-2 and TRBJ1-6; TRBD1 might be the D (5 bases). Germline V gene lookup returns CDR1 SGHTA and CDR2 FQGNSA. CDR3 length: 13 amino acids. V was clipped by 6 bases and J by 9 bases, with 12 bases between them. The CDR3 region is CASSSSTVSPLHF. The CDR3, as DNA: TGTGCCAGCAGTTCCTCGACAGTTTCACCCCTCCACTTT.

The rearrangement uses TRBV5-6 and TRBJ2-1; D could derive from TRBD1 or TRBD2 (5 bases each). The CDR3 sequence is 14 residues long. V was clipped by 7 bases and J by 6 bases, with 17 bases between them. CDR1 is SGHDT and CDR2 is YYEEEE in the germline V gene. The CDR3 nucleotides read TGTGCCAGCGGCAGGACAAACCGGGGCAATGAGCAGTTCTTC. Its translation: CASGRTNRGNEQFF.

This clonotype was seen at least ten times. V gene TRBV20-1 combines with J gene TRBJ2-1; 11 positions match TRBD2. The length of the CDR3 is 16 residues. Germline CDR1 DFQATT, CDR2 SNEGSKA (reference sequence). With 1 base clipped from V and 3 bases from J, the junction kept 5 bases outside the gene matches. The CDR3 nucleotides read TGCAGTGCTAGAGTATTAGCGGGAGGGAACTACAATGAGCAGTTCTTC. This translates into CSARVLAGGNYNEQFF.

The sample holds many counts of this clonotype. The CDR3 bases are TGTGCCAGCAGTTCGGGGGGGAACACCGGGGAGCTGTTTTTT. Protein sequence: CASSSGGNTGELFF. The chain carries TRBV28 and TRBJ2-2, with TRBD2 matching over 7 bases. Trimming cost V 4 bases and J 1 base; bases outside gene matches: 0. The germline V gene encodes CDR1 MDHEN and CDR2 SYDVKM. CDR3 length equals 14 residues.

This clonotype was seen a few times. The chain carries TRBV28 and TRBJ1-1, with D tentatively TRBD1 (5 bases). The germline CDR1 and CDR2 sequences are MDHEN and SYDVKM. This CDR3 has 14 residues. Deletions cut 4 bases from V and 0 bases from J, with 9 bases between. CDR3 protein: CASSSDRVNTEAFF. For the CDR3, the DNA is TGTGCCAGCAGTTCTGACAGAGTGAACACTGAAGCTTTCTTT.

This clonotype was seen at least ten times. V usage is TRBV20-1 and J usage is TRBJ2-7; 10 bases map to TRBD2. CDR3 length: 15 residues. The V gene's germline CDR1 is DFQATT and CDR2 SNEGSKA (reference sequence). J was trimmed by 3 bases and V by 0 bases; bases with no gene match: 5. This chain's CDR3 is CSARDSPSGSYEQYF. In DNA, the CDR3 is TGCAGTGCTAGAGATTCTCCTAGCGGGAGCTACGAGCAGTACTTC.

This rearrangement joins TRBV6-2 or TRBV6-3 to TRBJ2-3; TRBD2 aligns across 9 bases. CDR3 length: 17 amino acids. V lost 8 bases, J lost 2 bases, and 14 bases stayed unmatched. CDR1 MNHEY and CDR2 SVGEGT come from the germline V gene. The CDR3 loop reads CASSPFTTSGYTDTQYF. The CDR3 DNA reads TGTGCCAGCTCTCCCTTCACGACTAGCGGCTACACAGATACGCAGTATTTT.

This clonotype was seen at least ten times. The genes are TRBV29-1 and TRBJ2-1; a weak D match, TRBD2 (5 bases). The CDR3 runs to 15 residues. Germline lookup yields CDR1 SQVTM and CDR2 ANQGSEA. V was clipped by 4 bases and J by 0 bases, with 13 bases between them. CDR3 sequence (DNA): TGCAGCGTTGGTGGGAGCCCTAGCTCCTACAATGAGCAGTTCTTC. It is translated as CSVGGSPSSYNEQFF.

This clonotype was counted at least ten times. This chain uses TRBV28 with TRBJ2-7; 8 bases are a match to TRBD1. Germline V gives CDR1 MDHEN, CDR2 SYDVKM. After removal of 10 bases from V and 6 bases from J, the junction contained 5 bases not matched to a gene. This CDR3 has 11 residues. The DNA for the CDR3 is TGTGCCAACTCACAGGGGGGCGAGCAGTACTTC. Encoded protein: CANSQGGEQYF.

The chain has TRBV4-3 and TRBJ1-3, with 10 bases identical to TRBD1. Trimming removed 3 bases from V and 4 bases from J; junction bases left unmatched: 12. In germline, CDR1 is LGHNA, CDR2 YSLEER. This CDR3 has 18 amino acids. The CDR3 loop is CASSQDPTGGFYGNTIYF. CDR3 sequence (DNA): TGCGCCAGCAGCCAGGACCCGACAGGGGGCTTCTACGGAAACACCATATATTTT.

This clonotype was seen many times. This sequence joins TRBV6-2 or TRBV6-3 and TRBJ2-1; D is ambiguous. Germline V gene lookup returns CDR1 MNHEY and CDR2 SVGEGT. The CDR3 runs to 13 residues. Deletions cut 2 bases from V and 6 bases from J, with 8 bases between. CDR3 DNA sequence: TGTGCCAGCAGTTACAAGGTCCGCAATGAGCAGTTCTTC. Translated, it gives CASSYKVRNEQFF.

This rearrangement joins TRBV4-3 to TRBJ2-3; tentative D call: TRBD1 (5 bases). With 0 bases removed from V and 2 bases from J, the gap between germline ends came to 9 bases. The CDR3 covers 15 residues. CDR1 is LGHNA, CDR2 YSLEER, per germline. The CDR3 region has the DNA TGCGCCAGCAGCCAAGAGCAGGGTTTCACAGATACGCAGTATTTT. Residues: CASSQEQGFTDTQYF.

There are many counts of this clonotype. The rearrangement joins TRBV7-9 to TRBJ2-6; no clear D. Germline lookup yields CDR1 SEHNR and CDR2 FQNEAQ (reference sequence). This CDR3 comprises 14 residues. Trimming pared 3 bases from V and 6 bases from J, leaving 9 bases between. This chain's CDR3 is CASSLGPPANVLTF. DNA for the CDR3: TGTGCCAGCAGCTTGGGCCCACCGGCCAACGTCCTGACTTTC.

Notes on this clonotype: With a far larger clone one base away, a read error is the likely cause. The genes are TRBV6-5 and TRBJ2-5; a possible D gene is TRBD2 (5 bases). Trimming removed 6 bases at V and 11 bases at J, with 22 bases between. The CDR3 runs to 14 residues. Germline loops: CDR1 MNHEY, CDR2 SVGAGI. The CDR3 loop reads CASSQRPPPREQYF. CDR3 nucleotide sequence: TGTGCCAGCAGCCAAAGGCCCCCACCAAGGGAGCAGTACTTC.

The V and J genes are TRBV28 and TRBJ2-5; 13 bases map to TRBD2. The V gene's germline CDR1 is MDHEN and CDR2 SYDVKM. V trimming: 6 bases; J trimming: 0 bases; junction bases outside the gene matches: 4. The CDR3 runs 16 residues. The CDR3 protein is CASSKGLAGNQETQYF. CDR3 in DNA: TGTGCCAGCAGCAAGGGACTAGCGGGGAACCAAGAGACCCAGTACTTC.

This clonotype was counted ten times or more. V usage is TRBV6-2 or TRBV6-3 and J usage is TRBJ2-2; D uncertain. This CDR3 has 14 amino acids. CDR1 and CDR2 from the germline V gene are MNHEY and SVGEGT. Deletions cut 4 bases from V and 2 bases from J, with 8 bases between. CDR3 loop: CASSSNLNTGELFF. The CDR3 DNA reads as TGTGCCAGCAGTTCCAACCTTAACACCGGGGAGCTGTTTTTT.

This clonotype was observed many times. The V gene is TRBV20-1, the J gene TRBJ2-7, with 11 nucleotides matching TRBD1. CDR3 length: 14 amino acids. J gave up 4 bases and V 5 bases, and 7 bases lay outside the gene matches. Germline values: CDR1 DFQATT, CDR2 SNEGSKA (reference sequence). CDR3 in amino acids: CSARPGTGGYEQYF. The CDR3 coding sequence is TGCAGTGCTCGCCCCGGGACAGGGGGGTACGAGCAGTACTTC.

To note about this clonotype: A clone one base away is much larger, so this may be a read error. The CDR3 spells CASSQLDASSYEQYF. The CDR3 region has the DNA TGTGCCAGCAGCCAACTGGACGCCAGCTCCTACGAGCAGTACTTC. The chain joins TRBV4-2 to TRBJ2-7; D is unresolved. CDR3 size: 15 residues. Germline V gene lookup returns CDR1 LGHNA and CDR2 YNFKEQ. V was pared by 2 bases and J by 0 bases, with 11 bases between.

In its sample, this clonotype was seen many times. The chain is built from TRBV4-2 and TRBJ2-1; D gene ambiguous. The CDR3 is 14 amino acids. Trimming took off 1 base at V and 4 bases at J, with 8 bases between the two ends. The germline gives CDR1 LGHNA, CDR2 YNFKEQ. The DNA for the CDR3 is TGTGCCAGCAGCCAAGGACTCCTATACAATGAGCAGTTCTTC. It specifies CASSQGLLYNEQFF.

This clonotype was counted many times. A junction boundary mismatches the germline segment, possibly from a read error. The chain couples TRBV28 to TRBJ1-2; 8 bases align to TRBD1. The germline gives CDR1 MDHEN, CDR2 SYDVKM. CDR3 size: 14 residues. The CDR3 nucleotides are TGTGCCAGCAGTTCACAGGGGGTAAACTATGGCTACGCCTTC. Its protein is CASSSQGVNYGYAF.

This clonotype was recorded at least ten times. The chain couples TRBV5-1 to TRBJ2-1; tentative D call: TRBD2 (5 bases). Per germline, CDR1 SGHRS and CDR2 YFSETQ. CDR3 length equals 14 residues. V was cut by 0 bases and J by 8 bases, with 12 bases left in between. The CDR3 sequence is CASSLGEPEDEQFF. The CDR3, as DNA: TGCGCCAGCAGCTTGGGGGAGCCTGAGGATGAGCAGTTCTTC.

In its sample, this clonotype was seen many times. The genes are TRBV5-1 and TRBJ2-2; 8 positions match TRBD2. Looked up from germline, CDR1 is SGHRS and CDR2 is YFSETQ. CDR3 size: 16 residues. V shed 1 base, J shed 7 bases, and the junction held 9 bases outside the gene matches. The CDR3 DNA sequence: TGCGCCAGCAGCTTGTACCCTCGTGCGGGGGGCGGGGAGCTGTTTTTT. Translation: CASSLYPRAGGGELFF.

This clonotype was counted many times. The chain couples TRBV29-1 to TRBJ2-2; perhaps TRBD2 as D (6 bases). The V end lost 7 bases, the J end lost 3 bases, and 6 bases lay between the germline ends. CDR1 and CDR2 from the germline V gene are SQVTM and ANQGSEA. The CDR3 is made up of 11 amino acids. CDR3 loop: CSASDTGELFF. CDR3 bases: TGCAGCGCTAGCGACACCGGGGAGCTGTTTTTT.

This clonotype was detected many times. The CDR3 region has the DNA TGCGCCAGCAGCCAAGATCTAGCGGGAGAGACAGATACGCAGTATTTT. This sequence encodes CASSQDLAGETDTQYF. The V and J genes are TRBV4-1 and TRBJ2-3, with 10 bases lining up with TRBD2. J gave up 3 bases and V 0 bases, and 3 bases lay outside the gene matches. Germline CDR1 MGHRA, CDR2 YSYEKL. The CDR3 sequence is 16 residues long.

Notes on this clonotype: A far larger clone is a single base away, which makes a read error likely. The rearrangement links TRBV4-3 to TRBJ2-1; 8 bases are shared with TRBD2. Germline V gene sequence: CDR1 LGHNA, CDR2 YSLEER. The CDR3 has 16 amino acids. DNA of the CDR3: TGTGCCAGCAGCAAACAAGCGGGACTAGTTGGAAATGAGCAGTTCTTC. It codes for CASSKQAGLVGNEQFF.

This clonotype was counted at least ten times. The CDR3 sequence: CASMRGGETQYF. CDR3 sequence (DNA): TGTGCCAGCATGCGAGGAGGGGAGACCCAGTACTTC. J is TRBJ2-5 and V is TRBV6-2 or TRBV6-3, with TRBD2 as a possible D gene (6 bases). This CDR3 is built from 12 residues. The V and J ends lost 7 bases and 5 bases respectively, with 11 bases between them. CDR1 is MNHEY, CDR2 SVGEGT, per germline.